A selection of T cell receptor beta chains follows, all from one sample in a study of PD-1 blockade in classical Hodgkin lymphoma. The protocol was immunoSEQ multiplex PCR, while the TCRdb copy is restricted to in-frame clones and leaves out a portion. The sample yields about 28,000 clones, around 80% seen once. Sequenced here: peripheral blood mononuclear cells (PBMCs), sampled before the fourth cycle of nivolumab. These receptors all stem from a human donor with classical Hodgkin lymphoma. CDR3s include the opening cysteine and the closing phenylalanine or tryptophan. A D gene is named only where the DNA matches it firmly. Size values are once, few and many counts, or a class for expanded clones, and some rows have none.

v_gene	j_gene	d_gene	abundance	CDR3nt	CDR3aa
TRBV5-1	TRBJ2-3	-	-	TGCGCCAGCTCGCTAGGCGGCGCGGATACGCAGTATTTT	CASSLGGADTQYF
TRBV6-1	TRBJ1-5	-	once	TGTGCCAGCAGTGAAGTACTACGTCGGACAGTGGCCCTAAATCAGCCCCAGCATTTT	CASSEVLRRTVALNQPQHF
TRBV5-8	TRBJ2-1	-	few	TGTGCCAGCAGCTTGGAATTTTCGAGCGGAAGGGGGAATGAGCAGTTCTTC	CASSLEFSSGRGNEQFF
TRBV6-6	TRBJ2-7	TRBD2	once	TGTGCCAGCAGTGATTCCGGGACTACACCCTACGAGCAGTACTTC	CASSDSGTTPYEQYF
TRBV27	TRBJ1-1	-	-	TGTGCCAGCACCATAAGGGGGGGGACTGAAGCTTTCTTT	CASTIRGGTEAFF
TRBV6-1	TRBJ1-5	-	-	TGTGCCAGCAGTGATACCATTCGCTTGCCCCAGCATTTT	CASSDTIRLPQHF
TRBV28	TRBJ1-6	-	-	TGTGCCAGCAGTTTATTCCGGAATTCACCCCTCCACTTT	CASSLFRNSPLHF
TRBV19	TRBJ1-2	-	-	TGTGCCAGTAGATCAACAGTTAACTATGGCTACACCTTC	CASRSTVNYGYTF
TRBV7-2	TRBJ2-7	TRBD2	-	TGTGCCAGCAGCTTCAGCGGGAGCGTATCCTACGAGCAGTACTTC	CASSFSGSVSYEQYF
TRBV5-1	TRBJ2-2	-	few	TGCGCCAGCAGCGCCGGGACTGTAGACACCGGGGAGCTGTTTTTT	CASSAGTVDTGELFF
TRBV6-6	TRBJ1-5	-	-	TGTGCCAGCAGTTACTCCTGGGGCAATAGCAATCAGCCCCAGCATTTT	CASSYSWGNSNQPQHF
TRBV5-1	TRBJ1-2	-	-	TGCGCCAGCAGAGAGGGGGGCTATGGCTACACCTTC	CASREGGYGYTF
TRBV7-6	TRBJ2-1	-	-	TGTGCCAGCAGCTTAGAGGGCGGACACTACAATGAGCAGTTCTTC	CASSLEGGHYNEQFF
TRBV15	TRBJ2-7	-	-	TGTGCCACCAGCAGAGAGGCAGCCTACGAGCAGTACTTC	CATSREAAYEQYF
TRBV7-2	TRBJ2-1	TRBD2	-	TGTGCCAGAACACGCATTCAGCGGGAGGGCAATGAGCAGTTCTTC	CARTRIQREGNEQFF
TRBV9	TRBJ2-3	-	-	TGTGCCAGCAGCCCCGCGCTAGATACGCAGTATTTT	CASSPALDTQYF
TRBV15	TRBJ2-1	-	-	TGTGCCACCAGCAGAGATATAGGGTACAATGAGCAGTTCTTC	CATSRDIGYNEQFF
TRBV4-2	TRBJ2-7	TRBD2	-	TGTGCCAGCAGCCAAGGACTAGCGGGACCGTACGAGCAGTACTTC	CASSQGLAGPYEQYF
TRBV5-5	TRBJ1-2	TRBD1	-	TGTGCCAGCAGCGCTGGGACAGCGGATGGCTACACCTTC	CASSAGTADGYTF
TRBV18	TRBJ1-1	-	-	TGTGCCAGCTCACCAGGGGGCCTCACTGAAGCTTTCTTT	CASSPGGLTEAFF
TRBV6-1	TRBJ1-5	TRBD1	-	TGTGCCAGCAGTGCAATCCTGACAGGGGGCGGGAATCAGCCCCAGCATTTT	CASSAILTGGGNQPQHF
TRBV6-1	TRBJ2-7	-	once	TGTGCCAGCGGACGAGGGTTAGGTTACGAGCAGTACTTC	CASGRGLGYEQYF
TRBV27	TRBJ2-1	-	-	TGTGCCAGCAGTAAGACAGTCTACAATGAGCAGTTCTTC	CASSKTVYNEQFF
TRBV18	TRBJ2-1	TRBD2	medium-sized	TGTGCCAGCTCACCCCCGACTAGCGGGATCGGCAATGAGCAGTTCTTC	CASSPPTSGIGNEQFF
TRBV5-1	TRBJ1-1	-	-	TGCGCCAGCAGTACGAAGCCGAACACTGAAGCTTTCTTT	CASSTKPNTEAFF
TRBV5-1	TRBJ2-7	-	once	TGCGCCAGCAGCTTCGGGACGAACACAGAGTACGAGCAGTACTTC	CASSFGTNTEYEQYF
TRBV28	TRBJ2-1	-	few	TGTGCCAGCAGCCCACGTCCAGGAACCTACAATGAGCAGTTCTTC	CASSPRPGTYNEQFF
TRBV18	TRBJ1-1	TRBD1	-	TGTGCCAGCTCACCACAGGGGGCTGACACTGAAGCTTTCTTT	CASSPQGADTEAFF
TRBV19	TRBJ1-5	-	-	TGTGCCAGTAGTATGGTTCCAGCATATAGCAATCAGCCCCAGCATTTT	CASSMVPAYSNQPQHF
TRBV5-1	TRBJ2-5	-	-	TGCGCCAGCAGCAGAGCCGCGGACCAAGAGACCCAGTACTTC	CASSRAADQETQYF
TRBV7-2	TRBJ2-5	TRBD2	-	TGTGCCAGCAGCTTCCCCGGGAGGGAGACCCAGTACTTC	CASSFPGRETQYF
TRBV5-1	TRBJ2-5	TRBD2	-	TGCGCCAGCAGCTCCGGCGGGGGTGCGGAGACCCAGTACTTC	CASSSGGGAETQYF
TRBV10-3	TRBJ2-5	TRBD1	few	TGTGCCATCAGTGATTGGGACAGGGAAGAGACCCAGTACTTC	CAISDWDREETQYF
TRBV28	TRBJ2-7	TRBD1	-	TGTGCCAGCAGTTTGCTGGGACAGGGGGCCTACGAGCAGTACTTC	CASSLLGQGAYEQYF
TRBV7-7	TRBJ2-7	TRBD2	-	TGTGCTAGCAGGGACTACCAATCCTACGAGCAGTACTTC	CASRDYQSYEQYF
TRBV29-1	TRBJ2-7	TRBD1	few	TGCAGCGTAGCACAGGGGGCCCTTTCCTACGAGCAGTACTTC	CSVAQGALSYEQYF
TRBV7-9	TRBJ2-7	-	-	TGTGCCAGCAGCTTACGGGATTTTGGGTCCTACGAGCAGTACTTC	CASSLRDFGSYEQYF
TRBV25-1	TRBJ2-7	-	-	TGTGCCAGCAGCGGGGGTTTCTACGAGCAGTACTTC	CASSGGFYEQYF
TRBV28	TRBJ2-5	TRBD2	-	TGTGCCAGCACCTCTGGGGACTTGGGAGGGCCGGGCGAGACCCAGTACTTC	CASTSGDLGGPGETQYF
TRBV27	TRBJ1-5	-	-	TGTGCCAGCAGTCTCCGGGACGGTAGCAATCAGCCCCAGCATTTT	CASSLRDGSNQPQHF
TRBV2	TRBJ1-5	TRBD1	-	TGTGCCAGCACTTACGACAGGGGAAGTCAGCCCCAGCATTTT	CASTYDRGSQPQHF
TRBV28	TRBJ1-4	-	-	TGTGCCAGCAGTCTCACAGGGCAAGAGCATTATTTT	CASSLTGQEHYF
TRBV19	TRBJ1-1	-	-	TGTGCCAGTAGTATAGTTGCGGGGCAGGCTGAAGCTTTCTTT	CASSIVAGQAEAFF
TRBV7-9	TRBJ2-1	TRBD2	-	TGTGCCAGCAGCCCTCGGACTAGCGGGATATACAATGAGCAGTTCTTC	CASSPRTSGIYNEQFF
TRBV6-1	TRBJ1-6	TRBD1	-	TGTGCCAGTGGACAGGGATTCGATTCACCCCTCCACTTT	CASGQGFDSPLHF
TRBV28	TRBJ2-7	-	-	TGTGCCAGCAGTTTATACCCAGGCTCCGCGACTATCGAGCAGTACTTC	CASSLYPGSATIEQYF
TRBV7-9	TRBJ1-1	-	-	TGTGCCAGCAGCTTTGGGAACCAGGGGCCTGAAGCTTTCTTT	CASSFGNQGPEAFF